Listed here are 24 T cell receptor beta chains from one sample, sequenced in a study of OX40 agonist ivuxolimab in advanced cancers. TCRdb's table, derived via immunoSEQ multiplex PCR, lists solely in-frame clones and lacks some. The top ten clones hold around a tenth of a sample with 25,000 or so clones, approximately 88% of them seen once. The sequencing used CD4+ or CD8+ T cells sorted from blood, collected in a trial of the OX40 agonist ivuxolimab. The receptors were gathered from an adult with an advanced solid tumor such as melanoma, head and neck, liver or kidney cancer.

V is TRBV5-6 and J is TRBJ2-2; D ambiguous. Trimming left V 4 bases short and J 4 bases short, with 8 bases between. Per germline, CDR1 SGHDT and CDR2 YYEEEE. The CDR3 covers 13 residues. The CDR3 spells CASSPRFTGELFF. CDR3 DNA sequence: TGTGCCAGCAGCCCCCGGTTCACCGGGGAGCTGTTTTTT.

The rearrangement uses TRBV6-6 and TRBJ2-7, with D unclear. The CDR3 is 13 amino acids. Trimming removed 6 bases at V and 3 bases at J, with 12 bases between. Germline V gene sequence: CDR1 MNHNY, CDR2 SVGAGI (reference sequence). For the CDR3, the DNA is TGTGCCAGCAGCGGTACTGAAATCTACGAGCAGTACTTC. Translation: CASSGTEIYEQYF.

The chain employs TRBV25-1 and TRBJ2-2; 9 positions match TRBD2. Germline assignment: CDR1 MGHDK and CDR2 SYGVNS. The CDR3 sequence is 16 residues long. Unmatched junction bases numbered 2, after V lost 2 bases and J lost 1 base. DNA of the CDR3: TGTGCCAGCAGTGAAAGGCGGGAGGGGAACACCGGGGAGCTGTTTTTT. Translated, it gives CASSERREGNTGELFF.

The V gene is TRBV18, the J gene TRBJ2-1; D unresolved. The CDR3 contains 14 residues. Germline V gives CDR1 KGHSH, CDR2 LQKENI. V was trimmed by 3 bases and J by 0 bases, leaving 6 bases between them. The chain's CDR3 is CASSPPGSYNEQFF. For the CDR3, the DNA is TGTGCCAGCTCACCCCCAGGCTCCTACAATGAGCAGTTCTTC.

This chain links TRBV7-3 with TRBJ2-1; 9 bases are a match to TRBD1. The CDR3 covers 15 residues. After removal of 2 bases from V and 9 bases from J, the junction contained 8 bases not matched to a gene. Germline V gene sequence: CDR1 SGHTA, CDR2 FQGTGA. The CDR3 nucleotides read TGTGCCAGCAGCTTATTACAGGGGGCGATAAGTGAGCAGTTCTTC. Residues: CASSLLQGAISEQFF.

CDR3 DNA sequence: TGCAGCGTAAGGGACAACCACAATCAGCCCCAGCATTTT. This codes for CSVRDNHNQPQHF. The chain couples TRBV29-1 to TRBJ1-5; maybe TRBD1 (6 bases). The germline V gene encodes CDR1 SQVTM and CDR2 ANQGSEA. The CDR3 covers 13 residues. V lost 6 bases, J lost 3 bases, and 12 bases lay in between.

This clone was counted only a few times. This sequence joins TRBV5-5 and TRBJ1-1; the D is unclear. The germline V gene has CDR1 SGHKS and CDR2 YYEKEE (reference sequence). The CDR3 is 14 amino acids. The V and J ends lost 3 bases and 4 bases respectively, with 13 bases between them. The CDR3 reads CASSSVARSTEAFF. DNA of the CDR3: TGTGCCAGCAGCTCCGTAGCGCGGAGCACTGAAGCTTTCTTT.

This chain links TRBV11-2 with TRBJ2-3; TRBD1 agrees at 7 bases. The CDR3 sequence is 17 residues long. Germline CDR1 reads SGHAT; CDR2 reads FQNNGV. V dropped 1 base and J dropped 0; count of bases not matched to a gene: 7. The CDR3 loop reads CASSLGGGTASTDTQYF. The CDR3 bases are TGTGCCAGCAGCTTAGGAGGTGGGACAGCTAGCACAGATACGCAGTATTTT.

The CDR3 region is CASSRLAGGYNEQFF. The CDR3 DNA follows: TGTGCCAGCAGCAGACTAGCGGGAGGGTACAATGAGCAGTTCTTC. The rearrangement links TRBV27 to TRBJ2-1; 14 nucleotides align to TRBD2. Trimming removed 6 bases from V and 4 bases from J; junction bases left unmatched: 2. The CDR3 runs 15 residues. The germline gives CDR1 MNHEY, CDR2 SMNVEV (reference sequence).

The chain uses TRBV29-1 and TRBJ2-3; D is unresolved. From germline, CDR1 is SQVTM and CDR2 ANQGSEA. CDR3 length: 13 residues. Trimming pared 4 bases from V and 0 bases from J, leaving 8 bases between. This chain's CDR3 is CSVVHPSTDTQYF. The CDR3 DNA follows: TGCAGCGTTGTGCATCCTAGCACAGATACGCAGTATTTT.

V usage is TRBV10-3 and J usage is TRBJ1-1; maybe TRBD1 (6 bases). Germline CDR1 and CDR2: ENHRY and SYGVKD. V was clipped by 4 bases and J by 8 bases, with 17 bases between them. The CDR3 runs to 14 residues. CDR3 nucleotide sequence: TGTGCCATCAGTGCTGGGGGGCTTCATCTAGAAGCTTTCTTT. Protein sequence: CAISAGGLHLEAFF.

The chain is built from TRBV5-1 and TRBJ1-1; D is unresolved. Germline-derived CDR1 and CDR2 are SGHRS and YFSETQ. The CDR3 runs to 16 residues. The V end lost 3 bases, the J end lost 5 bases, and 20 bases lay between the germline ends. CDR3 amino acids: CASSSGGISGSTEAFF. Here the CDR3 DNA reads TGCGCCAGCAGCTCGGGCGGTATTTCGGGGAGTACTGAAGCTTTCTTT.

The chain links TRBV9 to TRBJ2-3; weak D call: TRBD1 (5 bases). Germline CDR1 and CDR2: SGDLS and YYNGEE. Trimming left V 0 bases short and J 2 bases short, with 13 bases between. The CDR3 spans 16 residues. CDR3 DNA: TGTGCCAGCAGCGTAGGTACAGGTGGAGCCACAGATACGCAGTATTTT. Its protein product is CASSVGTGGATDTQYF.

In its sample, this clone was seen a few times. V is TRBV7-6 and J is TRBJ2-6; D uncertain. The CDR3 is 15 amino acids. Germline V gene data show CDR1 as SGHVS and CDR2 as FNYEAQ. V lost 1 base and J 2 bases, leaving 6 bases between the germline ends. The CDR3 loop reads CASSLGQAGANVLTF. In DNA form, the CDR3 reads TGTGCCAGCAGCTTAGGGCAAGCTGGGGCCAACGTCCTGACTTTC.

The chain employs TRBV25-1 and TRBJ2-1, with D possibly TRBD1 on 5 matching bases. Germline V CDR1 and CDR2: MGHDK, SYGVNS. V was clipped by 4 bases and J by 2 bases, with 9 bases between them. The length of the CDR3 is 14 residues. The CDR3 loop is CASSVGETYNEQFF. Here the CDR3 DNA reads TGTGCCAGCAGTGTAGGGGAAACCTACAATGAGCAGTTCTTC.

The V gene is TRBV7-2, the J gene TRBJ1-5, with D possibly matching TRBD1 (5 bases). CDR1 and CDR2 from the germline V gene are SGHTA and FQGNSA. The CDR3 is 15 amino acids. Trimming pared 2 bases from V and 9 bases from J, leaving 17 bases between. The CDR3 loop reads CASSLSQGGGRPQHF. CDR3 coding DNA: TGTGCCAGCAGCTTAAGCCAGGGAGGAGGGCGGCCCCAGCATTTT.

V gene TRBV29-1 combines with J gene TRBJ2-3, with 7 positions matching TRBD1. The CDR3 is made up of 17 amino acids. Per germline, CDR1 SQVTM and CDR2 ANQGSEA. Unmatched junction bases numbered 21, after V lost 6 bases and J lost 6 bases. In DNA form, the CDR3 reads TGCAGCGTACCCGTCACAACCAGGGGGAGTGTATGGGATACGCAGTATTTT. Its protein is CSVPVTTRGSVWDTQYF.

The genes are TRBV7-2 and TRBJ2-7, with TRBD1 matching 7 bases. The CDR3 covers 14 residues. Losses at the gene ends were 6 bases for V and 0 bases for J; bases not matched to a gene: 5. Germline CDR1 reads SGHTA; CDR2 reads FQGNSA. The CDR3 bases are TGTGCCAGCAGAGCCAACAGGGGCTCCTACGAGCAGTACTTC. It encodes CASRANRGSYEQYF. Full variable domain (missing parts from reference TRBV7-2 and TRBJ2-7): GAGVSQSPSNKVTEKGKDVELRCDPISGHTALYWYRQSLGQGLEFLIYFQGNSAPDKSGLPSDRFSAERTGGSVSTLTIQRTQQEDSAVYLCASRANRGSYEQYFGPGTRLTVT.

The rearrangement joins TRBV11-3 to TRBJ1-2, with 7 positions matching TRBD1. This CDR3 spans 15 amino acids. Germline values: CDR1 SGHNT, CDR2 YENEEA. With V trimmed by 3 bases and J by 8 bases, 12 bases remained unmatched. The CDR3 DNA follows: TGTGCCAGCAGCTTTGGAGGCTCAGGGGGAGAAGGCTACACCTTC. This gives the protein CASSFGGSGGEGYTF. Full variable domain (missing parts from reference TRBV11-3 and TRBJ1-2): EAGVVQSPRYKIIEKKQPVAFWCNPISGHNTLYWYLQNLGQGPELLIRYENEEAVDDSQLPKDRFSAERLKGVDSTLKIQPAELGDSAVYLCASSFGGSGGEGYTFGSGTRLTVV.

The chain joins TRBV7-8 to TRBJ2-2; 12 bases are a match to TRBD2. V shed 3 bases, J shed 7 bases, and the junction held 3 bases outside the gene matches. CDR3 size: 15 residues. Germline CDR1 reads SGHVS; CDR2 reads FQNEAQ. CDR3 amino acids: CASSFRTSGNGELFF. For the CDR3, the DNA is TGTGCCAGCAGCTTTAGGACTAGCGGGAACGGGGAGCTGTTTTTT.

A few counts support this clone. The rearrangement joins TRBV18 to TRBJ1-1, with 7 bases aligning to TRBD1. CDR1 KGHSH and CDR2 LQKENI come from the germline V gene. After removal of 8 bases from V and 2 bases from J, the junction contained 5 bases not matched to a gene. This CDR3 region has 13 residues. CDR3 sequence reads: CASLRDSNTEAFF. Written as DNA, the CDR3 is TGTGCCAGCCTACGGGACAGTAACACTGAAGCTTTCTTT.

The V gene is TRBV4-1, the J gene TRBJ1-3; D ambiguous. Germline assignment: CDR1 MGHRA and CDR2 YSYEKL. Trimming took off 7 bases at V and 4 bases at J, with 17 bases between the two ends. The CDR3 has 15 residues. The CDR3 reads CASNTEARRGNTIYF. The CDR3 region has the DNA TGCGCCAGCAATACAGAAGCTCGGCGGGGAAACACCATATATTTT.

The chain carries TRBV30 and TRBJ2-3; 7 nucleotides match TRBD2. The germline CDR1 and CDR2 sequences are GTSNPN and SVGIG (reference sequence). The V segment lost 0 bases and the J segment 4 bases; nucleotides outside the gene matches: 10. CDR3 length: 16 amino acids. The CDR3 spells CAWSVGGGSGPDTQYF. CDR3 sequence (DNA): TGTGCCTGGAGTGTGGGGGGAGGGAGTGGTCCAGATACGCAGTATTTT.

J is TRBJ1-1 and V is TRBV9; D gene uncertain. The CDR3 spans 13 residues. Germline lookup yields CDR1 SGDLS and CDR2 YYNGEE. V was clipped by 3 bases and J by 6 bases, with 12 bases between them. As DNA, the CDR3 is TGTGCCAGCAGCGAAACAGCCTCTTCTGAAGCTTTCTTT. Translation gives CASSETASSEAFF.